This T cell receptor (beta chain) emerged from a study of cytomegalovirus exposure and HLA in healthy donors. Study in general: The 90 to 150 validation repertoires used a platform that matched the one used for the roughly 650 first-cohort repertoires, as a later analysis reported. Study-wide findings and caveats: The dataset shows that most TCR sequences were rare, while some public TCRs occurred in many donors. Researchers counted 180 or so TCR beta chains as cytomegalovirus-associated.

Profiled with immunoSEQ multiplex PCR; TCRdb holds only in-frame clones, not every one. This table has hundreds of thousands of clones, about 88% appearing once. A remark on this clone: Its antigen is still unknown.

After removal of 3 bases from V and 0 bases from J, the junction contained 3 bases not matched to a gene. The CDR3 covers 16 residues. CDR1 SGHAT and CDR2 FQNNGV come from the germline V gene. V is TRBV11-2 and J is TRBJ2-3; TRBD2 aligns across 10 bases. Sample: PBMCs. The origin of this receptor is a man aged 18 to 35 in good health and CMV-seropositive. The CDR3 region has the DNA TGTGCCAGCAGCTTGAGCGGGAGGGCTAGCACAGATACGCAGTATTTT. Protein: CASSLSGRASTDTQYF.